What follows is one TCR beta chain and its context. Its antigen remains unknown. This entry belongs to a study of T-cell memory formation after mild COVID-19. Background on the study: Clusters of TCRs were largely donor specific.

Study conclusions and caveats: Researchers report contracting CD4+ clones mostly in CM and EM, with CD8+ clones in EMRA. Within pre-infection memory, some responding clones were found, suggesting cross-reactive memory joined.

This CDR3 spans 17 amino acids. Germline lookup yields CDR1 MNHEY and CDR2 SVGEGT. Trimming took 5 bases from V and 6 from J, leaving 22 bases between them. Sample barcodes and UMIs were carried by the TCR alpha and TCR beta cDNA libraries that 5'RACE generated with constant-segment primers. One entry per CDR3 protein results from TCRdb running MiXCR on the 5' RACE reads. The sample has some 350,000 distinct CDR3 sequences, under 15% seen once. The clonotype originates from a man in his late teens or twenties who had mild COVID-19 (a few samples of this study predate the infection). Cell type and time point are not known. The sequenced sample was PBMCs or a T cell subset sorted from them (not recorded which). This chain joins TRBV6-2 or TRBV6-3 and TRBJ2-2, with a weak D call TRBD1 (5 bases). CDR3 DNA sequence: TGTGCCAGCAGTCCCCGCCAGGGCCTAAGTATAGCCGGGGAGCTGTTTTTT. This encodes CASSPRQGLSIAGELFF.